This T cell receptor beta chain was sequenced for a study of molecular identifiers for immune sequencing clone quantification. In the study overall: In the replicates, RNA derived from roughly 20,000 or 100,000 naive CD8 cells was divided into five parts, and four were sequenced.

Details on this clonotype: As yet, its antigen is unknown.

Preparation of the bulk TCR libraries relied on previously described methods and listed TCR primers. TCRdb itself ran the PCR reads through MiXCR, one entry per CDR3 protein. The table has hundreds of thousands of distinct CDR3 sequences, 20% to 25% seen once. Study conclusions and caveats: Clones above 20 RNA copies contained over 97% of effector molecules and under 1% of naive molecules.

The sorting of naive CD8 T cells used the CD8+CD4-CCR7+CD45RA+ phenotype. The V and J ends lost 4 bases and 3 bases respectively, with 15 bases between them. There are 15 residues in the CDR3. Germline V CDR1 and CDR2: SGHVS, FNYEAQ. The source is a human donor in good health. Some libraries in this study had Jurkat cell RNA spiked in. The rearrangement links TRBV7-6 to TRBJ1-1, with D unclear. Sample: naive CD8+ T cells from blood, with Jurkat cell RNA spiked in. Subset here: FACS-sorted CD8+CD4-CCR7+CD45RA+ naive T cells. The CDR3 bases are TGTGCCAGCAGCTCCCAGTCCGTTGGGTACACTGAAGCTTTCTTT. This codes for CASSSQSVGYTEAFF. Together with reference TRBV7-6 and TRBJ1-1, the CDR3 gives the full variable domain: GAGVSQSPRYKVTKRGQDVALRCDPISGHVSLYWYRQALGQGPEFLTYFNYEAQQDKSGLPNDRFSAERPEGSISTLTIQRTEQRDSAMYRCASSSQSVGYTEAFFGQGTRLTVV.